The 8 T cell receptor beta chains below come from one sample, sequenced in a study of regulatory T cells in long-lasting Graves disease. In building TCR beta libraries, iRepertoire HTBI primers were used together with Arm-PCR of CDR3 regions. TCRdb reprocessed the multiplex PCR reads with MiXCR, giving one entry per CDR3 protein. The sample lists about 330,000 distinct CDR3 sequences; about 16% were seen once. Time point noted: newly diagnosed GD, antithyroid drugs for less than 3 months. RNA from PBMCs was the source of the TCR library. These sequences were also reported in another study, on T cells in Graves' hyperthyroidism and ophthalmopathy.

The sample here was peripheral blood mononuclear cells (PBMCs), taken at new diagnosis, from a patient treated with antithyroid drugs. These receptors were collected from a woman aged 18-29 years with Graves disease.

This clonotype was counted at least ten times. The J gene is TRBJ2-7, the V gene TRBV5-1; D is possibly TRBD1 or TRBD2 (6 bases each). Deletions cut 4 bases from V and 7 bases from J, with 27 bases between. This CDR3 has 17 residues. Germline assignment: CDR1 SGHRS and CDR2 YFSETQ. The CDR3 DNA is TGCGCCAGCAGCCGACAACCATCCGACCCGGGGGCGAGGGAGCAGTACTTC. Amino acid sequence: CASSRQPSDPGAREQYF.

This clonotype was seen many times. This sequence joins TRBV6-2 or TRBV6-3 and TRBJ2-3; D possibly corresponds to TRBD2 (5 bases). The length of the CDR3 is 15 residues. The V and J ends lost 1 base and 6 bases respectively, with 14 bases between them. The V gene's germline CDR1 is MNHEY and CDR2 SVGEGT. For the CDR3, the DNA is TGTGCCAGCAGTTACTTCCCGGACTGGAAGGATACGCAGTATTTT. Translation: CASSYFPDWKDTQYF.

For this clonotype: This may be a read error: a much more frequent sequence differs by one nucleotide. This rearrangement joins TRBV9 to TRBJ2-2, with D unresolved. Germline lookup yields CDR1 SGDLS and CDR2 YYNGEE. The CDR3 consists of 14 residues. Deletions cut 7 bases from V and 5 bases from J, with 15 bases between. DNA of the CDR3: TGTGCCAGCCAGGTGACTTACGATACCGGGGAGCTGTTTTTT. Translation gives CASQVTYDTGELFF.

This clonotype was observed at least ten times. The chain employs TRBV9 and TRBJ1-5; TRBD1 matches 9 bases. Per the germline V gene, CDR1 is SGDLS and CDR2 is YYNGEE. Trimming took 0 bases from V and 7 from J; bases not matched to a gene: 5. CDR3 length equals 15 residues. CDR3 residues: CASSVGQGEGQPQHF. DNA of the CDR3: TGTGCCAGCAGCGTAGGACAGGGGGAAGGCCAGCCCCAGCATTTT.

This clonotype has only a few counts. This sequence may be a read error, since a much larger clone differs from it by one base. This chain joins TRBV2 and TRBJ2-1; D remains unclear. The CDR3 has 11 residues. Germline CDR1 SNHLY, CDR2 FYNNEI. The CDR3 bases are TGTGCCTGCAGCTATTACGGTGAGCAGTTCTTC. Its protein product is CACSYYGEQFF.

In its sample, this clonotype was seen many times. V and J are TRBV14 and TRBJ1-1; weak D call: TRBD1 (5 bases). CDR1 is SGHDN, CDR2 FVKESK, per germline. The CDR3 has 14 residues. Trimming took off 1 base at V and 4 bases at J, with 10 bases between the two ends. The CDR3, as DNA: TGTGCCAGCAGCCAAGCGAGGGGAGCCACTGAAGCTTTCTTT. It translates to CASSQARGATEAFF. The entire variable domain, with the rest obtained from reference TRBV14 and TRBJ1-1, is as follows: EAGVTQFPSHSVIEKGQTVTLRCDPISGHDNLYWYRRVMGKEIKFLLHFVKESKQDESGMPNNRFLAERTGGTYSTLKVQPAELEDSGVYFCASSQARGATEAFFGQGTRLTVV.

The chain uses TRBV11-2 and TRBJ1-3, with unresolved D. V gave up 3 bases and J gave up 4 bases, with 13 bases separating them. The CDR3 covers 15 residues. Germline V gene lookup returns CDR1 SGHAT and CDR2 FQNNGV. The chain's CDR3 is CASSLGVVVGNTIYF. CDR3 DNA: TGTGCCAGCAGCTTGGGTGTAGTAGTGGGAAACACCATATATTTT.

This clonotype showed up many times. V is TRBV28 and J is TRBJ2-5; 10 positions agree with TRBD2. V gave up 1 base and J gave up 5 bases; unmatched junction bases: 7. The CDR3 has 16 amino acids. The germline CDR1 and CDR2 sequences are MDHEN and SYDVKM. In DNA form, the CDR3 reads TGTGCCAGCAGTTTATTCACTAGCGGGACCCCTGAGACCCAGTACTTC. Protein sequence: CASSLFTSGTPETQYF.